This T cell receptor beta chain derives from a study of shared clonotypes between healthy human individuals. This CDR3 has 13 residues. Between the trimmed V and J ends, which lost 5 bases and 5 bases, there was a span of 13 bases. From germline, CDR1 is SEHNR and CDR2 FQNEAQ (reference sequence). Produced via immunoSEQ multiplex PCR; TCRdb's table is partial and in-frame only. The sample records about 2 million clones, about 95% being singletons. The sequence derives from a young man in good health. The sequencing sample was made of naive CD4+ T cells sorted from blood. As for subset: CD45RA+ positively selected. The V and J genes are TRBV7-9 and TRBJ2-7; D possibly uses TRBD1 or TRBD2 (6 bases each). CDR3 protein: CASSLRGLHEQYF. The DNA for the CDR3 is TGTGCCAGCAGCCTTCGGGGGCTCCACGAGCAGTACTTC.